There are a few counts of the clone carrying this T cell receptor beta chain. The CDR3 loop spans 12 amino acids. Time point in this sample: recipient sample about 28 days before transplant, after cytoreduction. This entry comes from a study of T cell clonotyping in hematopoietic cell transplantation. The protocol was immunoSEQ multiplex PCR, while the TCRdb copy is restricted to in-frame clones and leaves out a portion. The profile covers about 45,000 clones, with approximately 80% appearing a single time and 4% to 5.5% taken by the ten largest. Here the sequenced sample was peripheral blood mononuclear cells, taken before stem cell transplant. The V call is TRBV12-2, the J call TRBJ2-5; the table gives TRBD2 as D, unverified against the DNA. TRBV12-2 is a listed pseudogene. This TCR was sampled from a man aged 55 to 70 with myelodysplastic syndrome. Some clones in this sample may be carry-over from other donors' samples. CDR3 sequence (DNA): TGTGCAAGTCGCTTAGCGCGAGAGACCCAGTACTTC. It encodes CASRLARETQYF.